The 26 T cell receptor beta chains below all came from one sample that was sequenced in a study of T cell responses to AZD1222 COVID-19 vaccine. The assay was immunoSEQ multiplex PCR, and TCRdb's table has in-frame clones only and misses some. The sample lists 150,000 to 200,000 clones; about 92% were seen once. Specimen: peripheral blood, collected 28 days after the second dose of the MenACWY control vaccine. These receptors were collected from an adult who received the MenACWY meningococcal vaccine as a control.

The chain combines TRBV28 with TRBJ1-5, with a possible D match to TRBD1 (5 bases). Trimming pared 6 bases from V and 6 bases from J, leaving 15 bases between. There are 14 residues in the CDR3. Germline lookup yields CDR1 MDHEN and CDR2 SYDVKM. DNA for the CDR3: TGTGCCAGCAGCTTCGTAGGGGCGCTTCAGCCCCAGCATTTT. As protein: CASSFVGALQPQHF.

The chain carries TRBV18 and TRBJ2-7; a weak D match, TRBD2 (5 bases). V lost 2 bases, J lost 6 bases, and 20 bases lay in between. Germline CDR1 and CDR2: KGHSH and LQKENI. This CDR3 is 16 amino acids long. The CDR3 loop is CASSPREKNIPVEQYF. The CDR3 nucleotides are TGTGCCAGCTCACCAAGGGAGAAGAACATTCCGGTCGAGCAGTACTTC.

The chain joins TRBV19 to TRBJ1-2; D ambiguous. CDR3 length equals 17 residues. V was cut by 4 bases and J by 6 bases, with 24 bases left in between. CDR1 LNHDA and CDR2 SQIVND come from the germline V gene (reference sequence). CDR3 coding DNA: TGTGCCAGTAGTACAGTGCTCGGGGATCTGGTTGGAGATGGCTACACCTTC. Its protein product is CASSTVLGDLVGDGYTF.

The rearrangement joins TRBV11-2 to TRBJ2-1; 8 bases fit TRBD2. Unmatched junction bases numbered 18, after V lost 6 bases and J lost 8 bases. CDR3 length: 17 amino acids. CDR1 SGHAT and CDR2 FQNNGV come from the germline V gene. The DNA for the CDR3 is TGTGCCAGCAGGGATGGGGCTGGGCGGGAGGTCATCGATGAGCAGTTCTTC. Amino acids: CASRDGAGREVIDEQFF.

The chain links TRBV28 to TRBJ1-1; possibly TRBD1 for D (6 bases). In germline, CDR1 is MDHEN, CDR2 SYDVKM. The length of the CDR3 is 15 residues. Trimming took off 3 bases at V and 3 bases at J, with 14 bases between the two ends. CDR3 in amino acids: CASSFARGGDTEAFF. The CDR3 bases are TGTGCCAGCAGTTTTGCGAGGGGGGGGGACACTGAAGCTTTCTTT.

This clone was recorded a few times. V is TRBV11-3 and J is TRBJ2-2; TRBD1 is a possible D gene (5 bases). Germline lookup yields CDR1 SGHNT and CDR2 YENEEA. CDR3 size: 17 residues. V lost 1 base, J lost 1 base, and 13 bases lay in between. The CDR3 DNA is TGTGCCAGCAGCTTAGGGCAGCTCCAGGGGAACACCGGGGAGCTGTTTTTT. Protein product: CASSLGQLQGNTGELFF.

The CDR3 nucleotides read TGTGCCAGCAGCCCCTCTCCCGGGGATACGCAGTATTTT. This codes for CASSPSPGDTQYF. This chain uses TRBV7-3 with TRBJ2-3; D is uncertain. The CDR3 has 13 amino acids. Germline CDR1 reads SGHTA; CDR2 reads FQGTGA. Trimming stripped 5 bases from V and 6 bases from J, with 12 bases between.

The chain joins TRBV9 to TRBJ2-3, with 8 nucleotides matching TRBD1. Germline V gene lookup returns CDR1 SGDLS and CDR2 YYNGEE. Trimming removed 0 bases from V and 6 bases from J; junction bases left unmatched: 15. The CDR3 has 18 residues. Here the CDR3 DNA reads TGTGCCAGCAGCGTAGCTACAGGAGACAGGGGAATAATTGATACGCAGTATTTT. It encodes CASSVATGDRGIIDTQYF.

The genes are TRBV10-3 and TRBJ1-2; D may be TRBD1 (5 bases). There are 13 residues in the CDR3. The V gene lost 3 bases and the J gene lost 7 bases, with 12 bases spanning the gap. The germline V gene has CDR1 ENHRY and CDR2 SYGVKD. CDR3 in DNA: TGTGCCATCAGTGATCCCAGGGTCATTGGCTACACCTTC. It is translated as CAISDPRVIGYTF.

V and J are TRBV19 and TRBJ2-2; 7 bases agree with TRBD1. CDR3 length: 14 amino acids. Germline V CDR1 and CDR2: LNHDA, SQIVND (reference sequence). V gave up 3 bases and J gave up 7 bases; unmatched junction bases: 5. The CDR3, as DNA: TGTGCCAGTAGTATTACAGGGGAAGTCGGGGAGCTGTTTTTT. It is translated as CASSITGEVGELFF.

The rearrangement joins TRBV11-2 to TRBJ2-7; 7 bases match TRBD2. CDR1 is SGHAT and CDR2 is FQNNGV in the germline V gene. V lost 0 bases, J lost 0 bases, and 2 bases stayed unmatched. The CDR3 runs 15 residues. The CDR3 nucleotides are TGTGCCAGCAGCTTAGAACGCGGGAGCTCCTACGAGCAGTACTTC. It specifies CASSLERGSSYEQYF.

This clone was counted a single time. The chain employs TRBV7-9 and TRBJ2-2; D uncertain. The CDR3 length is 14 residues. The germline V gene encodes CDR1 SEHNR and CDR2 FQNEAQ (reference sequence). V dropped 1 base and J dropped 6 bases, with 9 bases sitting between them. CDR3 loop: CASSLVGLAGELFF. CDR3 sequence (DNA): TGTGCCAGCAGCTTAGTTGGGCTCGCCGGGGAGCTGTTTTTT.

This chain connects TRBV19 to TRBJ2-4; unclear D gene. CDR3 length: 16 residues. CDR1 is LNHDA and CDR2 is SQIVND in the germline V gene (reference sequence). Trimming stripped 5 bases from V and 1 base from J, with 15 bases between. Here the CDR3 reads CASSGIGATAKNIQYF. The CDR3 DNA sequence: TGTGCCAGTAGTGGCATCGGAGCGACGGCCAAAAACATTCAGTACTTC.

J is TRBJ2-7 and V is TRBV9; tentative D call: TRBD1 (6 bases). Germline CDR1 is SGDLS and CDR2 is YYNGEE. The CDR3 is 16 amino acids. The V end was cut by 0 bases, the J end by 1 base, with 14 bases between. The chain's CDR3 is CASSVGYRVNSYEQYF. CDR3 nucleotides: TGTGCCAGCAGCGTAGGGTACAGGGTAAATTCCTACGAGCAGTACTTC. Full variable domain (remainder filled in from reference TRBV9 and TRBJ2-7): DSGVTQTPKHLITATGQRVTLRCSPRSGDLSVYWYQQSLDQGLQFLIQYYNGEERAKGNILERFSAQQFPDLHSELNLSSLELGDSALYFCASSVGYRVNSYEQYFGPGTRLTVT.

DNA of the CDR3: TGTGCCAGCAGCTTGGGACCGGGAGCTAAGACTGAAGCTTTCTTT. Protein product: CASSLGPGAKTEAFF. The chain couples TRBV7-3 to TRBJ1-1, with a tentative D call TRBD1 (5 bases). There are 15 residues in the CDR3. The germline V gene encodes CDR1 SGHTA and CDR2 FQGTGA. Trimming removed 3 bases from V and 5 bases from J, with 16 bases in between.

The chain has TRBV15 and TRBJ2-7; 9 bases are a match to TRBD1. V lost 0 bases, J lost 3 bases, and 3 bases stayed unmatched. This CDR3 has 15 residues. Germline V gene sequence: CDR1 LNHNV, CDR2 YYDKDF (reference sequence). The CDR3 bases are TGTGCCACCAGCAGAGATCGGGGACAGGGCTACGAGCAGTACTTC. This gives the protein CATSRDRGQGYEQYF.

This clone came up once. The chain recombines TRBV3-1 (or the pseudogene TRBV3-2) with TRBJ1-2; D is unclear. This CDR3 region has 13 residues. The V end was cut by 4 bases, the J end by 2 bases, with 8 bases between. The germline V gene encodes CDR1 LGHDT and CDR2 YNNKEL (reference sequence). The CDR3 spells CASSRVPNYGYTF. The CDR3 DNA reads as TGTGCCAGCAGCCGCGTCCCGAACTATGGCTACACCTTC.

The V gene is TRBV4-2, the J gene TRBJ2-2; 8 bases align to TRBD1. Germline loops: CDR1 LGHNA, CDR2 YNFKEQ. This CDR3 spans 16 amino acids. V was pared by 4 bases and J by 5 bases, with 9 bases of the junction left unmatched. The CDR3 region has the DNA TGTGCCAGCAGCCCCCGGACAGGGTACGAGACCGGGGAGCTGTTTTTT. Its translation is CASSPRTGYETGELFF.

V and J are TRBV6-5 and TRBJ1-5; no firm D call. From germline, CDR1 is MNHEY and CDR2 SVGAGI. Trimming took off 2 bases at V and 7 bases at J, with 9 bases between the two ends. This CDR3 spans 13 amino acids. The CDR3 loop reads CASSYARGQPQHF. CDR3 coding DNA: TGTGCCAGCAGTTACGCTCGAGGGCAGCCCCAGCATTTT.

This clone was observed once. The chain is built from TRBV24-1 and TRBJ1-1, with 7 bases matching TRBD1. J was trimmed by 3 bases and V by 3 bases; bases with no gene match: 6. CDR1 and CDR2 from the germline V gene are KGHDR and SFDVKD. The CDR3 is made up of 15 amino acids. For the CDR3, the DNA is TGTGCCACCAGTGATCGACAGGGTGGGCACACTGAAGCTTTCTTT. It yields the protein CATSDRQGGHTEAFF.

This chain joins TRBV21-1 and TRBJ2-7. TRBV21-1 is noted as a pseudogene. CDR3 size: 16 residues. The CDR3 here is CASSKAVWRSPYEQYF. Written as DNA, the CDR3 is TGTGCCAGCAGCAAAGCTGTCTGGCGCTCCCCCTACGAGCAGTACTTC.

This clone showed up just once. The chain employs TRBV4-1 and TRBJ2-7; 11 bases align to TRBD2. The CDR3 length is 15 residues. The V and J ends lost 1 base and 4 bases, in that order; junction bases with no gene match: 3. The germline V gene encodes CDR1 MGHRA and CDR2 YSYEKL. CDR3 nucleotides: TGCGCCAGCAGCCAAGCTCCTAGCGGGGGGTACGAGCAGTACTTC. Protein product: CASSQAPSGGYEQYF.

V usage is TRBV5-6 and J usage is TRBJ1-2; TRBD1 matches 7 bases. The V segment lost 2 bases and the J segment 8 bases; nucleotides outside the gene matches: 12. The CDR3 has 15 residues. Germline V gene lookup returns CDR1 SGHDT and CDR2 YYEEEE. CDR3 coding DNA: TGTGCCAGCAGCTTTGACAGGGTGGCTATTAGAGGCTACACCTTC. It translates to CASSFDRVAIRGYTF.

V and J are TRBV19 and TRBJ2-1, with D perhaps given as TRBD1 or TRBD2 (5 bases each). Germline CDR1 LNHDA, CDR2 SQIVND (reference sequence). This CDR3 has 15 amino acids. The ends were cut back, 10 bases at V and 1 base at J, with 17 bases in the middle. The CDR3 region is CATARGESSYNEQFF. The CDR3 DNA sequence: TGTGCCACTGCTAGAGGGGAGTCATCCTACAATGAGCAGTTCTTC.

This chain connects TRBV19 to TRBJ1-1; no clear D gene. This CDR3 has 12 amino acids. V lost 5 bases and J lost 6, with 10 bases in between. In germline, CDR1 is LNHDA, CDR2 SQIVND (reference sequence). This CDR3 reads CASSLEGAEAFF. The CDR3 DNA reads as TGTGCCAGTAGTCTGGAGGGCGCTGAAGCTTTCTTT.

The V gene is TRBV19, the J gene TRBJ1-6, with D possibly being TRBD1 (6 bases). This CDR3 is built from 15 residues. CDR1 is LNHDA, CDR2 SQIVND, per germline (reference sequence). Trimming took 7 bases from V and 7 from J, leaving 17 bases between them. This chain's CDR3 is CASTQTGTPNSPLHF. In DNA form, the CDR3 reads TGTGCCAGTACTCAAACCGGGACACCAAATTCACCCCTCCACTTT. Full variable domain (missing parts from reference TRBV19 and TRBJ1-6): DGGITQSPKYLFRKEGQNVTLSCEQNLNHDAMYWYRQDPGQGLRLIYYSQIVNDFQKGDIAEGYSVSREKKESFPLTVTSAQKNPTAFYLCASTQTGTPNSPLHFGNGTRLTVT.